This is a list of T cell receptor beta chains from one sample in a study of T cells in Graves' hyperthyroidism and ophthalmopathy. TCRdb re-called the multiplex PCR reads with MiXCR, one entry per CDR3 protein. This table holds approximately 720,000 distinct CDR3 sequences, around 20% found once. Sequencing was performed on blood. These receptors originate from a woman aged 45-60 years with Graves' hyperthyroidism that later progressed to Graves' ophthalmopathy. Both conserved end residues are part of each CDR3. Each record gives: clone size, D gene, V gene, J gene, CDR3 DNA, CDR3 protein. The D gene is left open where the match is weak. Clone size is not always given. Where it is, it says once, few, many or a class for expanded clones.

abundance: few; d_gene: TRBD1; v_gene: TRBV5-1; j_gene: TRBJ1-4; CDR3nt: TGCGCCAGCAGCTTGGGGACAGGGACTCATGAAAAACTGTTTTTT; CDR3aa: CASSLGTGTHEKLFF
abundance: .; d_gene: .; v_gene: TRBV6-2/TRBV6-3; j_gene: TRBJ2-1; CDR3nt: TGTGCCAGCAGTAAGGAGCCGCGAGTGCACGGATCTTACAATGAGCAGTTCTTC; CDR3aa: CASSKEPRVHGSYNEQFF
abundance: many; d_gene: TRBD2; v_gene: TRBV11-3; j_gene: TRBJ2-1; CDR3nt: TGTGCCAGCATCCCGGGGGGGGACTACAATGAGCAGTTCTTC; CDR3aa: CASIPGGDYNEQFF
abundance: .; d_gene: .; v_gene: TRBV7-6; j_gene: TRBJ1-6; CDR3nt: TGTGCCAGCAGCTTAGACTCCGTCCTCTCCTATAATTCACCCCTCCACTTT; CDR3aa: CASSLDSVLSYNSPLHF
abundance: .; d_gene: .; v_gene: TRBV10-3; j_gene: TRBJ1-2; CDR3nt: TGTGCCACTCAACAGAGCTCTAACTATGGCTACACCTTC; CDR3aa: CATQQSSNYGYTF
abundance: few; d_gene: .; v_gene: TRBV27; j_gene: TRBJ1-5; CDR3nt: TGTGCCAGCAGTTTAAGGAAGTATAGCAATCAGCCCCAGCATTTT; CDR3aa: CASSLRKYSNQPQHF
abundance: .; d_gene: .; v_gene: TRBV12-5; j_gene: TRBJ1-2; CDR3nt: TGTGCTAGTGGTTTCATCATCGGTGGGGTCGACTCCTCTAACTATGGCTACACCTTC; CDR3aa: CASGFIIGGVDSSNYGYTF
abundance: .; d_gene: .; v_gene: TRBV30; j_gene: TRBJ2-4; CDR3nt: TGTGCCTGGAGTATTGACCAATGGAGCATTCAGTACTTC; CDR3aa: CAWSIDQWSIQYF
abundance: .; d_gene: .; v_gene: TRBV7-6; j_gene: TRBJ2-7; CDR3nt: TGTGCCAGCAGCTTAGACCTGGCCGGACCTGCCGAGCAGTACTTC; CDR3aa: CASSLDLAGPAEQYF
abundance: .; d_gene: TRBD1; v_gene: TRBV7-3; j_gene: TRBJ1-2; CDR3nt: TGTGCCAGCCCCGGGACAGGGGAGGAAATCTATGGCTACACCTTC; CDR3aa: CASPGTGEEIYGYTF
abundance: few; d_gene: .; v_gene: TRBV27; j_gene: TRBJ1-1; CDR3nt: TGTGCCAGCAGTTTATCTCGGGACGGCCGTCTAGCTTTCTTT; CDR3aa: CASSLSRDGRLAFF
abundance: .; d_gene: .; v_gene: TRBV27; j_gene: TRBJ1-5; CDR3nt: TGTGCCAGCAGTTTCTCAGGGGACCATCAGCCCCAGCATTTT; CDR3aa: CASSFSGDHQPQHF
abundance: once; d_gene: TRBD1; v_gene: TRBV6-9; j_gene: TRBJ1-1; CDR3nt: TGTGCCAGCAGTTCGCCGGGACAGGTTTACACTGAAGCTTTCTTT; CDR3aa: CASSSPGQVYTEAFF
abundance: few; d_gene: TRBD1; v_gene: TRBV20-1; j_gene: TRBJ1-1; CDR3nt: TGCAGTGCCAGGGACAGGGGAAACATCGACACTGAAGCTTTCTTT; CDR3aa: CSARDRGNIDTEAFF
abundance: many; d_gene: .; v_gene: TRBV24-1; j_gene: TRBJ2-2; CDR3nt: TGTGCCACCAGTGATTGGGTCAACACCGGGGAGCTGTTTTTT; CDR3aa: CATSDWVNTGELFF
abundance: once; d_gene: .; v_gene: TRBV6-1; j_gene: TRBJ2-7; CDR3nt: TGTGCCAGCAGTGAGGCCCCCCTCAGCTACGAGCAGTACTTC; CDR3aa: CASSEAPLSYEQYF
abundance: .; d_gene: TRBD1; v_gene: TRBV25-1; j_gene: TRBJ1-2; CDR3nt: TGTGCCAGCAGGCTTACAGGGGAGATGGGCTACACCTTC; CDR3aa: CASRLTGEMGYTF
abundance: .; d_gene: .; v_gene: TRBV18; j_gene: TRBJ1-6; CDR3nt: TGTGCCAGCTCACGAAGCCAGGAGGACTCACCCCTCCACTTT; CDR3aa: CASSRSQEDSPLHF
abundance: .; d_gene: .; v_gene: TRBV6-1; j_gene: TRBJ1-2; CDR3nt: TGTGCCAGCGTGTTAGTGGACACCTCTAGCTATGGCTACACCTTC; CDR3aa: CASVLVDTSSYGYTF
abundance: few; d_gene: .; v_gene: TRBV19; j_gene: TRBJ2-3; CDR3nt: TGTGCCAGTAGTATCTCTAGCGAGCACACAGATACGCAGTATTTT; CDR3aa: CASSISSEHTDTQYF
abundance: .; d_gene: .; v_gene: TRBV19; j_gene: TRBJ1-1; CDR3nt: TGTGCCAGTAGTATTTCGGGGGTCCCTGAAGCTTTCTTT; CDR3aa: CASSISGVPEAFF
abundance: .; d_gene: TRBD1; v_gene: TRBV10-1; j_gene: TRBJ2-1; CDR3nt: TGCGCCAGCAGCTTGACAGGGGGAATCTCCTACAATGAGCAGTTCTTC; CDR3aa: CASSLTGGISYNEQFF
abundance: many; d_gene: .; v_gene: TRBV20-1; j_gene: TRBJ2-5; CDR3nt: TGCAGTGCTAGATGGGAAGACCTCTCCCCGACCCAGTACTTC; CDR3aa: CSARWEDLSPTQYF
abundance: many; d_gene: .; v_gene: TRBV5-1; j_gene: TRBJ1-5; CDR3nt: TGCGCCAGCAGCTTGGATACGGGTGGGGGCAATCAGCCCCAGCATTTT; CDR3aa: CASSLDTGGGNQPQHF
abundance: many; d_gene: .; v_gene: TRBV20-1; j_gene: TRBJ1-1; CDR3nt: TGCAGTGCTCCGGGACAAGCGAACACTGAAGCTTTCTTT; CDR3aa: CSAPGQANTEAFF